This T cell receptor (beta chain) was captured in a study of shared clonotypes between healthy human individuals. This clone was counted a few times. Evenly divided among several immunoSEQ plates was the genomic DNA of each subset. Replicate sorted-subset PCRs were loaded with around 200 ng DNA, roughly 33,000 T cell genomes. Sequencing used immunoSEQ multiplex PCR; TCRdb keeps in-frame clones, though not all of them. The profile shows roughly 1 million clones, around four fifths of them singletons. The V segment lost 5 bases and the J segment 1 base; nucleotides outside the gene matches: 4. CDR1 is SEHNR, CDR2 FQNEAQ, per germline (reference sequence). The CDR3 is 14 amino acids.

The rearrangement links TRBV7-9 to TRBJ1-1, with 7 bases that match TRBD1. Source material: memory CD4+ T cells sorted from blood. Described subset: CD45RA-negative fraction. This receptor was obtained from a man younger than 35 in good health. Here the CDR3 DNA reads TGTGCCAGCAGCCCTGGACAGGCGAACACTGAAGCTTTCTTT. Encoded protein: CASSPGQANTEAFF.